The clone carrying this T cell receptor beta chain occurred once. As defined, naive CD8 cells were CD45RO-negative and positively selected for CCR7, with terminally differentiated effector memory CD45RA+ cells excluded. Using immunoSEQ multiplex PCR, the repertoire was profiled, and TCRdb retains in-frame clones only, with some absent. The sample has 1.5 million to 2.5 million clones; 85% to 95% are singletons. This sample is drawn from a study of shared clonotypes between healthy human individuals. The overall study: Samples came from two female and a few male donors aged 18 to 49.

With 10 bases removed from V and 4 bases from J, the gap between germline ends came to 13 bases. This CDR3 has 12 amino acids. CDR1 and CDR2 from the germline V gene are SNHLY and FYNNEI. This sequence originates from a man between 18 and 29 years old in good health. V usage is TRBV2 and J usage is TRBJ1-1; D unresolved. The specimen was naive CD8+ T cells sorted from blood. As DNA, the CDR3 is TGTGCCAACCCGGGGTGGAGCACTGAAGCTTTCTTT. Its protein is CANPGWSTEAFF.